Below, one T cell receptor (beta chain) is given with its context. This sample is part of a study of blood T cell repertoires in COVID-19. In the study overall: Acute-phase and convalescent COVID-19 samples originated in the United States, Italy and Spain.

Germline V gene sequence: CDR1 ENHRY, CDR2 SYGVKD. V lost 0 bases, J lost 4 bases, and 6 bases stayed unmatched. The CDR3 covers 16 residues. Sequencing was performed with immunoSEQ multiplex PCR; in TCRdb, only in-frame clones are kept and a portion is missing. The sample holds about 60,000 clones, about 76% seen once. The sample was peripheral blood. The receptor was derived from a man aged 45 to 65 with active or convalescent COVID-19. The chain recombines TRBV10-3 with TRBJ1-5, with 7 bases aligning to TRBD1. The DNA of the CDR3 is TGTGCCATCAGTGAGTCCGGGGACAGAGTTAATCAGCCCCAGCATTTT. Amino acid sequence: CAISESGDRVNQPQHF.